This TCR beta chain was profiled in a study of identical twins. The study, taken as a whole, reports: Alpha sequences out of frame and shared by twins had excess low generation probability. In beta out-of-frame sequences, the excess sharing between twins was weaker.

Trimming took 5 bases from V and 8 from J; bases not matched to a gene: 5. Germline V gene sequence: CDR1 MDHEN, CDR2 SYDVKM. CDR3 size: 13 residues. This clonotype came up a few times. Its matching antigen is unknown. Template switching created a universal primer site, and the cDNA included unique molecular identifiers. In TCRdb, the 5' RACE reads were re-called with MiXCR into one record per CDR3 protein. The sample consists of about 280,000 distinct CDR3 sequences, about 8.1% of them appearing once. The same sample was also studied in work on yellow fever vaccine responses in identical twins.

The gene calls are TRBV28 and TRBJ2-1; TRBD2 agrees at 8 bases. The sample was memory (CD45RO+) T cells sorted from blood. The sequence was collected from a woman younger than 30 in good health. The CDR3 nucleotides read TGTGCCAGCAGTAGGACTAGCTTTTATGAGCAGTTCTTC. As protein: CASSRTSFYEQFF. Supplemented by reference TRBV28 and TRBJ2-1, the full variable domain reads DVKVTQSSRYLVKRTGEKVFLECVQDMDHENMFWYRQDPGLGLRLIYFSYDVKMKEKGDIPEGYSVSREKKERFSLILESASTNQTSMYLCASSRTSFYEQFFGPGTRLTVL.